Shown below are 3 T cell receptor beta chains from a single sample sequenced in a study of shared clonotypes between healthy human individuals. Only in-frame clones appear in the TCRdb table, and some are missing; sequencing was by immunoSEQ multiplex PCR. Among 90,000 to 100,000 clones listed, approximately 44% were seen once. The sequenced material came from PBMCs. These TCRs come from a woman between 40 and 55 years old in good health. Some clones in this sample may be carry-over from other donors' samples.

The chain links TRBV19 to TRBJ2-5; 10 nucleotides align to TRBD1. Germline CDR1 and CDR2: LNHDA and SQIVND (reference sequence). Unmatched junction bases numbered 13, after V lost 4 bases and J lost 5 bases. This CDR3 has 17 amino acids. The CDR3 protein is CASSTYRDRGRGETQYF. CDR3 DNA: TGTGCCAGTAGTACCTATCGGGACAGGGGCAGAGGGGAGACCCAGTACTTC.

The chain is built from TRBV2 and TRBJ2-7; D might be TRBD2 (6 bases). V was clipped by 2 bases and J by 3 bases, with 17 bases between them. The CDR3 is made up of 16 amino acids. The V gene's germline CDR1 is SNHLY and CDR2 FYNNEI. Here the CDR3 reads CASSEMAGRGIYEQYF. The CDR3 DNA sequence: TGTGCCAGCAGTGAAATGGCGGGACGGGGAATCTACGAGCAGTACTTC.

CDR3 region: CASSRREGGTALGYEQYF. CDR3 nucleotide sequence: TGTGCCAGCAGCCGGCGGGAGGGAGGCACCGCTTTAGGCTACGAGCAGTACTTC. This rearrangement joins TRBV4-2 to TRBJ2-7, with 9 bases that match TRBD2. V lost 4 bases and J lost 3; bases outside the gene matches: 16. In germline, CDR1 is LGHNA, CDR2 YNFKEQ. The CDR3 has 18 residues.